The table lists the clone carrying this T cell receptor (beta chain) with a few counts. Sequencing was performed with immunoSEQ multiplex PCR; in TCRdb, only in-frame clones are kept and a portion is missing. Among approximately 150,000 clones, around 89% were seen once, and the ten largest hold around an eighth. Patients from Seattle were sampled longitudinally, starting during active infection. The sample originates from a study of blood T cell repertoires in COVID-19. Overall study context: In each case, the material was cDNA or gDNA derived from T cells, B-cell-depleted T cells, or PBMCs.

Trimming cost V 4 bases and J 2 bases; bases outside gene matches: 3. The CDR3 loop spans 15 amino acids. Germline assignment: CDR1 SGDLS and CDR2 YYNGEE. The V gene is TRBV9, the J gene TRBJ2-1; TRBD2 aligns across 10 bases. The specimen sequenced was peripheral blood. The source is a man aged 18 to 30 with COVID-19, enrolled during active disease. The CDR3 DNA reads as TGTGCCAGCAGCCCCCTAGCGGGGGCCTACAATGAGCAGTTCTTC. This translates into CASSPLAGAYNEQFF.